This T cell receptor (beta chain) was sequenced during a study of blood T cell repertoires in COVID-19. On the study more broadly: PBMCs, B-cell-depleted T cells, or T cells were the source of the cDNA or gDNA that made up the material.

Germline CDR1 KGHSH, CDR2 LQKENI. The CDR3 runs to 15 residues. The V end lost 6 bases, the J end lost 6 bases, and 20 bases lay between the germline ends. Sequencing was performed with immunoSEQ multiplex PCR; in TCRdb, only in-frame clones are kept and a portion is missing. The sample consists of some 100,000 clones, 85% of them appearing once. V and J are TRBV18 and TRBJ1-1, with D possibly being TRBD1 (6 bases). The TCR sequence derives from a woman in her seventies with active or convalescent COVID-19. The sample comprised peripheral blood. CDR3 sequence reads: CASSRRKVQGPEAFF. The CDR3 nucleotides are TGTGCCAGCTCGAGGCGGAAGGTCCAGGGGCCTGAAGCTTTCTTT.